These 12 T cell receptor beta chains came from one sample sequenced in a study of response to subunit inactivated influenza vaccine. Each CDR3 protein gets one entry after TCRdb re-called the RT-PCR reads with MiXCR. This table has about 570,000 distinct CDR3 sequences, approximately 10% appearing once. Sequencing used PBMCs from blood, obtained on the day of vaccination. All receptors come from a man in his forties or fifties who received an inactivated influenza vaccine.

This clonotype was recorded a few times. The rearrangement joins TRBV18 to TRBJ1-1; D might be TRBD1 (6 bases). In germline, CDR1 is KGHSH, CDR2 LQKENI. The V end was cut by 4 bases, the J end by 12 bases, with 18 bases between. CDR3 length: 13 amino acids. In DNA, the CDR3 is TGTGCCAGCTCACGGAGACCGGACAGCCTTTCTTTCTTT. Translated: CASSRRPDSLSFF.

The V and J genes are TRBV20-1 and TRBJ1-2; TRBD1 might be the D (5 bases). Trimming pared 8 bases from V and 2 bases from J, leaving 9 bases between. The CDR3 consists of 11 residues. Germline CDR1 reads DFQATT; CDR2 reads SNEGSKA (reference sequence). This CDR3 reads CSKTANYGYTF. The CDR3 DNA follows: TGCAGTAAGACAGCCAACTATGGCTACACCTTC.

V usage is TRBV4-3 and J usage is TRBJ2-5, with TRBD1 as a possible D gene (6 bases). V was trimmed by 4 bases and J by 2 bases, leaving 14 bases between them. Germline CDR1 reads LGHNA; CDR2 reads YSLEER. The CDR3 covers 15 residues. The CDR3 DNA reads TGCGCCAGCAGCCCAGGGGTGAGGGAACAAGAGACCCAGTACTTC. Residues: CASSPGVREQETQYF.

This clonotype was detected only a few times. At one end, the junction sequence differs from germline, possibly due to a read error. The CDR3 DNA reads as TGTGCCATCAGCCAAGATATCCGCGGGGTCCCCTACAATGAGCAGTTCTTC. Its protein is CAISQDIRGVPYNEQFF. The chain has TRBV14 and TRBJ2-1; D is possibly TRBD2 (6 bases). The CDR3 runs 17 residues. The V gene's germline CDR1 is SGHDN and CDR2 FVKESK.

This chain links TRBV7-2 with TRBJ2-5, with a tentative D call TRBD2 (6 bases). The CDR3 is made up of 15 amino acids. The germline V gene encodes CDR1 SGHTA and CDR2 FQGNSA. The V end lost 5 bases, the J end lost 6 bases, and 19 bases lay between the germline ends. DNA of the CDR3: TGTGCCAGCAGCCCAGGACCCGGGGGTGAGCAGACCCAGTACTTC. This sequence encodes CASSPGPGGEQTQYF.

At least ten counts were recorded for this clonotype. The chain is built from TRBV7-2 and TRBJ2-1, with D possibly matching TRBD2 (6 bases). The germline V and J ends were trimmed by 5 bases and 8 bases, with 16 bases remaining between them. The CDR3 totals 14 residues. CDR1 SGHTA and CDR2 FQGNSA come from the germline V gene. The CDR3 coding sequence is TGTGCCAGCAGCCAAGCTGAGGGGAGGTATGAGCAGTTCTTC. Translated: CASSQAEGRYEQFF.

In this sample, this clonotype turned up a few times. The V call is TRBV7-2, the J call TRBJ2-3; 9 positions agree with TRBD2. Germline V gene sequence: CDR1 SGHTA, CDR2 FQGNSA. This CDR3 contains 16 residues. J lost 2 bases, V lost 5 bases, and 8 bases had no gene match. The CDR3 is CASSQGLAVATDTQYF. CDR3 coding DNA: TGTGCCAGCAGCCAGGGACTAGCAGTCGCCACAGATACGCAGTATTTT.

The chain employs TRBV4-1 and TRBJ2-7, with D unresolved. Per the germline V gene, CDR1 is MGHRA and CDR2 is YSYEKL. The CDR3 has 14 residues. V gave up 0 bases and J gave up 8 bases, with 14 bases separating them. In DNA, the CDR3 is TGCGCCAGCAGCCAAGAAGAGTCAGGTATCAAGCAGTACTTC. It codes for CASSQEESGIKQYF.

The gene calls are TRBV5-1 and TRBJ2-7, with D perhaps TRBD1 or TRBD2 (5 bases each). This CDR3 comprises 14 residues. Trimming took 2 bases from V and 2 from J, leaving 11 bases between them. Germline V gene lookup returns CDR1 SGHRS and CDR2 YFSETQ. In nucleotides, the CDR3 is TGCGCCAGCAGCTTTGAGAGGGACCCCTACGAGCAGTACTTC. This codes for CASSFERDPYEQYF.

The V gene is TRBV7-9, the J gene TRBJ1-6, with no clear D. Germline-derived CDR1 and CDR2 are SEHNR and FQNEAQ (reference sequence). This CDR3 has 16 amino acids. V was pared by 4 bases and J by 10 bases, with 20 bases between. The CDR3, as DNA: TGTGCCAGCAGCTCTATTGGCCAGGAGAGCGGCTCACCCCTCCACTTT. Amino acids: CASSSIGQESGSPLHF. Complete variable domain (other parts from reference TRBV7-9 and TRBJ1-6): DTGVSQNPRHKITKRGQNVTFRCDPISEHNRLYWYRQTLGQGPEFLTYFQNEAQLEKSRLLSDRFSAERPKGSFSTLEIQRTEQGDSAMYLCASSSIGQESGSPLHFGNGTRLTVT.

This chain uses TRBV15 with TRBJ2-5, with 9 bases that match TRBD1. CDR1 is LNHNV, CDR2 YYDKDF, per germline (reference sequence). V shed 4 bases, J shed 5 bases, and the junction held 8 bases outside the gene matches. The CDR3 has 15 residues. CDR3 nucleotides: TGTGCCACCAGCACCGCGGACAGGGGAGGCGAGACCCAGTACTTC. Translated: CATSTADRGGETQYF.

This chain uses TRBV6-2 or TRBV6-3 with TRBJ1-6; possible D gene TRBD1, 6 bases. V lost 0 bases, J lost 8 bases, and 32 bases lay in between. Germline V gene lookup returns CDR1 MNHEY and CDR2 SVGEGT. The CDR3 is 22 amino acids. For the CDR3, the DNA is TGTGCCAGCAGTTACTCGACCTTGTGGAGGGACAAAATTTCCAACCGAGATTCACCCCTCCACTTT. This codes for CASSYSTLWRDKISNRDSPLHF.